One and the same sample provided the 19 T cell receptor beta chains below, sequenced in a study of patients and donors after allogeneic stem cell transplantation. TCRdb passed the RT-PCR reads through MiXCR, listing each CDR3 protein once. The table records roughly 880,000 distinct CDR3 sequences, 18% of them present only once. The sample consisted of blood, either unsorted or a sorted T cell fraction (not recorded which). The receptors originated from a human donor who was either an allogeneic HSCT recipient or a stem cell or donor lymphocyte infusion donor (not recorded which). It is not recorded whose cells these are; they may come from a transplant donor.

This rearrangement joins TRBV7-9 to TRBJ1-2, with 8 bases aligning to TRBD1. The CDR3 spans 15 residues. V was pared by 5 bases and J by 8 bases, with 13 bases of the junction left unmatched. Germline values: CDR1 SEHNR, CDR2 FQNEAQ (reference sequence). CDR3 in DNA: TGTGCCAGCAGCCGTTACGGACAGGGCCTTGAGGGCTACACCTTC. It specifies CASSRYGQGLEGYTF.

V usage is TRBV2 and J usage is TRBJ1-5; no clear D gene. Germline-derived CDR1 and CDR2 are SNHLY and FYNNEI. The V and J ends lost 6 bases and 5 bases respectively, with 14 bases between them. This CDR3 has 14 amino acids. The CDR3 reads CASRPGFRDQPQHF. CDR3 DNA: TGTGCCAGCAGGCCGGGGTTTCGGGATCAGCCCCAGCATTTT.

This clonotype was detected a few times. The chain combines TRBV15 with TRBJ1-3; no clear D. V was pared by 4 bases and J by 1 base, with 2 bases between. The CDR3 covers 12 residues. Germline-derived CDR1 and CDR2 are LNHNV and YYDKDF (reference sequence). Here the CDR3 reads CATSISGNTIYF. In nucleotides, the CDR3 is TGTGCCACCAGCATTTCTGGAAACACCATATATTTT.

The chain joins TRBV18 to TRBJ1-5; no clear D gene. The CDR3 length is 14 residues. Germline loops: CDR1 KGHSH, CDR2 LQKENI. V shed 2 bases and J shed 0 bases, with 5 bases lying between them. The CDR3 spells CASSPENSNQPQHF. The CDR3 DNA follows: TGTGCCAGCTCACCAGAGAATAGCAATCAGCCCCAGCATTTT.

The chain carries TRBV4-1 and TRBJ2-7, with 10 bases matching TRBD2. CDR3 length: 15 amino acids. The ends lost 2 bases at V and 4 bases at J; junction bases unmatched: 5. The germline gives CDR1 MGHRA, CDR2 YSYEKL. The chain's CDR3 is CASSQPAGGRYEQYF. The CDR3 DNA is TGCGCCAGCAGCCAACCAGCGGGGGGGAGATACGAGCAGTACTTC.

In the case of this clonotype: Mismatch with germline at one junction end may stem from a read error. The J gene is TRBJ2-2, the V gene TRBV7-2, with D maybe TRBD2 (6 bases). Germline values: CDR1 SGHTA, CDR2 FQGNSA. The CDR3 extends over 15 amino acids. The chain's CDR3 is CASSPQRAKTGELFF. CDR3 DNA: TGTGCCAGCAGCCCACAGCGGGCGAAGACCGGGGAGCTGTTTTTT.

V and J are TRBV12-3 or TRBV12-4 and TRBJ2-5; D unclear. The CDR3 totals 15 residues. V was cut by 4 bases and J by 2 bases, with 14 bases left in between. CDR3 DNA sequence: TGTGCCAGCAGTTCTTCATCACCTGCTCAAGAGACCCAGTACTTC. Its protein is CASSSSSPAQETQYF.

The genes are TRBV21-1 and TRBJ1-5. TRBV21-1 is a known pseudogene. CDR3 length: 17 residues. CDR3 nucleotide sequence: TGTGCCAGCAGCAAAGCGGTTGCGGATTATAGCAATCAGCCCCAGCTTTTT. Encoded protein: CASSKAVADYSNQPQLF.

The chain has TRBV7-9 and TRBJ2-2; 8 nucleotides match TRBD1. This CDR3 has 14 amino acids. Germline values: CDR1 SEHNR, CDR2 FQNEAQ (reference sequence). With 5 bases clipped from V and 6 bases from J, the junction kept 5 bases outside the gene matches. This CDR3 is CASSPRTGPGELFF. CDR3 DNA sequence: TGTGCCAGCAGCCCACGGACAGGGCCCGGGGAGCTGTTTTTT. Together with reference TRBV7-9 and TRBJ2-2, the CDR3 gives the full variable domain: DTGVSQNPRHKITKRGQNVTFRCDPISEHNRLYWYRQTLGQGPEFLTYFQNEAQLEKSRLLSDRFSAERPKGSFSTLEIQRTEQGDSAMYLCASSPRTGPGELFFGEGSRLTVL.

The V call is TRBV5-1, the J call TRBJ2-1, with a weak D call TRBD2 (6 bases). Trimming removed 4 bases at V and 6 bases at J, with 11 bases between. Germline-derived CDR1 and CDR2 are SGHRS and YFSETQ. This CDR3 contains 13 residues. The CDR3 coding sequence is TGCGCCAGCAGCAACCCTAGCGCCAATGAGCAGTTCTTC. Translating gives CASSNPSANEQFF.

The V gene is TRBV20-1, the J gene TRBJ1-1; 7 nucleotides agree with TRBD1. Per germline, CDR1 DFQATT and CDR2 SNEGSKA (reference sequence). The junction had 5 bases not matched to a gene; V was cut back by 3 bases and J by 1 base. The CDR3 is made up of 14 amino acids. The CDR3: CSASTGEKNTEAFF. The CDR3 DNA follows: TGCAGTGCTAGCACAGGGGAGAAGAACACTGAAGCTTTCTTT.

The V and J genes are TRBV12-3 or TRBV12-4 and TRBJ1-3; D may be TRBD1 (6 bases). The V end lost 7 bases, the J end lost 2 bases, and 15 bases lay between the germline ends. This CDR3 is 15 amino acids long. CDR3 coding DNA: TGTGCCAGCATCCCATGGGGGCGGACTGGAAACACCATATATTTT. It specifies CASIPWGRTGNTIYF.

V usage is TRBV29-1 and J usage is TRBJ1-2, with 8 bases identical to TRBD1. Germline loops: CDR1 SQVTM, CDR2 ANQGSEA. V was pared by 4 bases and J by 1 base, with 8 bases of the junction left unmatched. This CDR3 has 15 amino acids. As DNA, the CDR3 is TGCAGCGTTGGGTCGGACAGGGACGTTAACTATGGCTACACCTTC. This codes for CSVGSDRDVNYGYTF. Based on the CDR3 plus reference TRBV29-1 and TRBJ1-2, the full variable domain is SAVISQKPSRDICQRGTSLTIQCQVDSQVTMMFWYRQQPGQSLTLIATANQGSEATYESGFVIDKFPISRPNLTFSTLTVSNMSPEDSSIYLCSVGSDRDVNYGYTFGSGTRLTVV.

The sample holds a few counts of this clonotype. The chain has TRBV7-9 and TRBJ2-1; 9 bases map to TRBD1. This CDR3 is 13 amino acids long. Germline loops: CDR1 SEHNR, CDR2 FQNEAQ (reference sequence). The V gene end was trimmed by 6 bases and the J gene end by 8 bases; junction bases not matched to a gene: 5. The CDR3 loop reads CASSHDRGDEQFF. CDR3 in DNA: TGTGCCAGCAGTCACGACAGGGGGGATGAGCAGTTCTTC.

The V call is TRBV7-8, the J call TRBJ2-5, with D possibly being TRBD1 (5 bases). Germline V lookup: CDR1 SGHVS, CDR2 FQNEAQ. CDR3 length: 15 residues. The V end lost 5 bases, the J end lost 0 bases, and 13 bases lay between the germline ends. The CDR3 DNA sequence: TGTGCCAGCAGCCCAAATGACAGAAACCAAGAGACCCAGTACTTC. Translating gives CASSPNDRNQETQYF.

In this sample, this clonotype turned up a few times. CDR3 DNA: TGTGCCAGCAGCTCTTCTACGTACAGTAGCTACGAGCAGTACTTC. This translates into CASSSSTYSSYEQYF. The V and J genes are TRBV7-6 and TRBJ2-7; D is unresolved. Germline CDR1 SGHVS, CDR2 FNYEAQ. This CDR3 has 15 amino acids. Between the trimmed V and J ends, which lost 4 bases and 3 bases, there was a span of 16 bases.

The CDR3 coding sequence is TGTGCCAGCAGCATACGGCCCGGACAGGGGAAGTACGAGCAGTACTTC. Protein: CASSIRPGQGKYEQYF. The chain has TRBV7-8 and TRBJ2-7, with TRBD1 identical over 9 bases. With V trimmed by 5 bases and J by 4 bases, 12 bases remained unmatched. Germline-derived CDR1 and CDR2 are SGHVS and FQNEAQ. This CDR3 contains 16 residues.

The genes are TRBV27 and TRBJ2-7, with a possible D match to TRBD1 (6 bases). This CDR3 is 14 amino acids long. From germline, CDR1 is MNHEY and CDR2 SMNVEV (reference sequence). Trimming shortened V by 6 bases and J by 0 bases, and 12 bases separated the two germline ends. The CDR3 protein is CASSTRGSSYEQYF. DNA for the CDR3: TGTGCCAGCAGCACGAGGGGGTCCTCCTACGAGCAGTACTTC.

This clonotype was found a few times. J is TRBJ2-1 and V is TRBV9, with 7 positions matching TRBD1. The CDR3 has 16 residues. J lost 2 bases, V lost 2 bases, and 7 bases had no gene match. Germline CDR1 is SGDLS and CDR2 is YYNGEE. The CDR3 loop is CASSVSGTATYNEQFF. The CDR3 DNA follows: TGTGCCAGCAGCGTTTCCGGGACAGCTACCTACAATGAGCAGTTCTTC.